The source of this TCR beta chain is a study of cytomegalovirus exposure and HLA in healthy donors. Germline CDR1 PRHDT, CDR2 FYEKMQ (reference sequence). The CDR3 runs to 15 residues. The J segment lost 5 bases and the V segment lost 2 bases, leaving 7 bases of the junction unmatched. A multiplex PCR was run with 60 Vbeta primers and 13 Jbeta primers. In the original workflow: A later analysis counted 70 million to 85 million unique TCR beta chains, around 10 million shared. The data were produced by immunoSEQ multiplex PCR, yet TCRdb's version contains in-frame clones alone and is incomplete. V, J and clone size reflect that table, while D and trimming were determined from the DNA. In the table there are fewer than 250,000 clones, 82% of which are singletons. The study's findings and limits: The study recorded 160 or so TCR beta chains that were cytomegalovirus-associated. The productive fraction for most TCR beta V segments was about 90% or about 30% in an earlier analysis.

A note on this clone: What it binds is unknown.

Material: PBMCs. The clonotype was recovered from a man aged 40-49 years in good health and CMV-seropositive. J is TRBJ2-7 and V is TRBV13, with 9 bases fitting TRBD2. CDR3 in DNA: TGTGCCAGCAGCTTATCCCTAGCGGGACCCGACGAGCAGTACTTC. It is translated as CASSLSLAGPDEQYF.